These 27 T cell receptor beta chains came from one sample sequenced in a study of T cell responses to AZD1222 COVID-19 vaccine. Libraries were prepared by immunoSEQ multiplex PCR; TCRdb keeps only in-frame clonotypes and omits some of them. The sample holds around 120,000 clones, around 90% seen once. Sequencing used peripheral blood, obtained on day 0 of AZD1222 vaccination. The origin of the receptors is an adult in good health.

The chain recombines TRBV25-1 with TRBJ2-7, with D hard to call. The CDR3 spans 15 residues. Trimming left V 5 bases short and J 2 bases short, with 16 bases between. Per germline, CDR1 MGHDK and CDR2 SYGVNS. In DNA, the CDR3 is TGTGCCAGCAGTACGACCCTTCTTCATACCTACGAGCAGTACTTC. Translation: CASSTTLLHTYEQYF.

The V call is TRBV18, the J call TRBJ2-7; no definite D call. CDR1 is KGHSH, CDR2 LQKENI, per germline. There are 13 residues in the CDR3. V was pared by 3 bases and J by 1 base, with 7 bases between. The CDR3 spells CASSPWGSYEQYF. The CDR3 DNA follows: TGTGCCAGCTCACCGTGGGGATCCTACGAGCAGTACTTC. The full variable domain, in which reference TRBV18 and TRBJ2-7 provide the parts outside the CDR3, is NAGVMQNPRHLVRRRGQEARLRCSPMKGHSHVYWYRQLPEEGLKFMVYLQKENIIDESGMPKERFSAEFPKEGPSILRIQQVVRGDSAAYFCASSPWGSYEQYFGPGTRLTVT.

In regard to this clone: One junction end disagrees with the germline gene, perhaps due to a read error. The chain joins TRBV2 to TRBJ1-2; D call uncertain. The CDR3 consists of 10 residues. The germline V gene encodes CDR1 SNHLY and CDR2 FYNNEI. CDR3 DNA sequence: TGTGCCAGCAGTGCGGAGGTGTTACCCTTC. Its translation: CASSAEVLPF.

The genes are TRBV6-6 and TRBJ1-3, with D unclear. The V gene's germline CDR1 is MNHNY and CDR2 SVGAGI (reference sequence). With 8 bases removed from V and 4 bases from J, the gap between germline ends came to 3 bases. This CDR3 region has 10 residues. The CDR3 spells CASEGNTIYF. The CDR3 bases are TGTGCCAGCGAGGGAAACACCATATATTTT.

This clone was observed a handful of times. V usage is TRBV12-5 and J usage is TRBJ1-1, with a weak D call TRBD1 (5 bases). V shed 0 bases and J shed 5 bases, with 19 bases lying between them. The CDR3 is made up of 17 amino acids. Per the germline V gene, CDR1 is LGHNT and CDR2 is FRNRAP. The CDR3: CASGLVLLAERGTEAFF. The CDR3 DNA reads as TGTGCTAGTGGTTTGGTACTTTTAGCTGAGAGGGGAACTGAAGCTTTCTTT.

The chain links TRBV3-1 (or the pseudogene TRBV3-2) to TRBJ1-5; D might be TRBD1 (5 bases). Trimming stripped 3 bases from V and 0 bases from J, with 18 bases between. Germline V lookup: CDR1 LGHDT, CDR2 YNNKEL (reference sequence). The CDR3 is 18 amino acids. The CDR3 is CASSQGFPGPYSNQPQHF. In nucleotides, the CDR3 is TGTGCCAGCAGCCAGGGTTTCCCGGGACCATATAGCAATCAGCCCCAGCATTTT.

The V gene is TRBV29-1, the J gene TRBJ2-7, with 7 bases identical to TRBD2. J gave up 5 bases and V 5 bases, and 6 bases lay outside the gene matches. This CDR3 contains 12 residues. Germline CDR1 is SQVTM and CDR2 is ANQGSEA. CDR3 region: CSVSNGGNEQYF. In DNA, the CDR3 is TGCAGCGTTTCGAACGGGGGGAACGAGCAGTACTTC.

This chain links TRBV4-3 with TRBJ2-7; a weak D match, TRBD1 (5 bases). The CDR3 has 19 amino acids. V lost 1 base and J lost 3, with 25 bases in between. Germline V gene data show CDR1 as LGHNA and CDR2 as YSLEER. CDR3 sequence (DNA): TGCGCCAGCAGCCAAGTCATTTCATTGGGGCAGGGTGGGGTCTACGAGCAGTACTTC. It is translated as CASSQVISLGQGGVYEQYF.

The chain employs TRBV19 and TRBJ1-1, with 7 positions matching TRBD1. J gave up 0 bases and V 5 bases, and 9 bases lay outside the gene matches. The CDR3 is 16 amino acids. The germline V gene has CDR1 LNHDA and CDR2 SQIVND (reference sequence). The CDR3, as DNA: TGTGCCAGTAGTCCCCGACCCGGACAGGTGAACACTGAAGCTTTCTTT. Protein product: CASSPRPGQVNTEAFF. Combining the CDR3 with reference TRBV19 and TRBJ1-1 gives the whole variable domain DGGITQSPKYLFRKEGQNVTLSCEQNLNHDAMYWYRQDPGQGLRLIYYSQIVNDFQKGDIAEGYSVSREKKESFPLTVTSAQKNPTAFYLCASSPRPGQVNTEAFFGQGTRLTVV.

This chain joins TRBV10-2 and TRBJ2-7; D remains ambiguous. Germline V lookup: CDR1 WSHSY, CDR2 SAAADI. This CDR3 comprises 13 residues. V lost 7 bases and J lost 4, with 14 bases in between. The CDR3 region is CASTPDPFYEQYF. CDR3 DNA: TGCGCCAGCACCCCGGATCCTTTTTACGAGCAGTACTTC.

This clone was recorded only once. The CDR3, as DNA: TGTGCCAGCAGCCAAGAAATCCGGGGAGTGTTTCAGCCCCAGCATTTT. Protein: CASSQEIRGVFQPQHF. This rearrangement joins TRBV4-2 to TRBJ1-5; D is unresolved. V shed 0 bases and J shed 6 bases, with 15 bases lying between them. Germline CDR1 is LGHNA and CDR2 is YNFKEQ. There are 16 residues in the CDR3.

The rearrangement joins TRBV6-5 to TRBJ2-7; 8 bases fit TRBD1. Unmatched junction bases numbered 11, after V lost 5 bases and J lost 5 bases. The CDR3 runs 15 residues. CDR1 is MNHEY and CDR2 is SVGAGI in the germline V gene. This CDR3 is CASSTPGQVLNEQYF. CDR3 bases: TGTGCCAGCAGTACGCCGGGACAGGTATTAAACGAGCAGTACTTC.

The genes are TRBV2 and TRBJ2-3; 12 bases are a match to TRBD2. The CDR3 has 16 amino acids. CDR1 SNHLY and CDR2 FYNNEI come from the germline V gene. V lost 4 bases to trimming and J lost 5 bases; unmatched junction nucleotides: 7. CDR3 DNA sequence: TGTGCCAGCAGTGTTGGACTAGCGGGGATACGAGATACGCAGTATTTT. Amino acid sequence: CASSVGLAGIRDTQYF. Using reference TRBV2 and TRBJ2-3 for the parts outside the CDR3, the full variable domain is EPEVTQTPSHQVTQMGQEVILRCVPISNHLYFYWYRQILGQKVEFLVSFYNNEISEKSEIFDDQFSVERPDGSNFTLKIRSTKLEDSAMYFCASSVGLAGIRDTQYFGPGTRLTVL.

This rearrangement joins TRBV7-9 to TRBJ1-1, with D possibly matching TRBD1 (5 bases). The CDR3 is 15 residues long. Germline assignment: CDR1 SEHNR and CDR2 FQNEAQ (reference sequence). V was clipped by 5 bases and J by 4 bases, with 17 bases between them. The CDR3 is CASSTGAVGGTEAFF. The DNA for the CDR3 is TGTGCCAGCAGCACCGGGGCGGTAGGTGGCACTGAAGCTTTCTTT.

The V and J genes are TRBV5-8 and TRBJ1-5; 8 bases match TRBD1. This CDR3 is 14 amino acids long. Germline lookup yields CDR1 SGHTS and CDR2 YDEGEE. Trimming removed 0 bases from V and 5 bases from J; junction bases left unmatched: 1. In DNA, the CDR3 is TGTGCCAGCAGCTTGGGGACAGGGTATCAGCCCCAGCATTTT. This translates into CASSLGTGYQPQHF.

The gene calls are TRBV19 and TRBJ1-4; 8 nucleotides match TRBD1. Germline loops: CDR1 LNHDA, CDR2 SQIVND (reference sequence). The CDR3 length is 17 residues. V lost 5 bases, J lost 4 bases, and 12 bases stayed unmatched. The CDR3 spells CASSSQDLRGRNEKLFF. In DNA form, the CDR3 reads TGTGCCAGTAGTTCGCAAGATCTCAGGGGGCGTAATGAAAAACTGTTTTTT. The variable domain in full, completed from reference TRBV19 and TRBJ1-4, reads DGGITQSPKYLFRKEGQNVTLSCEQNLNHDAMYWYRQDPGQGLRLIYYSQIVNDFQKGDIAEGYSVSREKKESFPLTVTSAQKNPTAFYLCASSSQDLRGRNEKLFFGSGTQLSVL.

The V call is TRBV28, the J call TRBJ2-2; D unresolved. The CDR3 covers 14 residues. The germline V gene has CDR1 MDHEN and CDR2 SYDVKM. Trimming took 6 bases from V and 3 from J, leaving 11 bases between them. The CDR3 reads CASSPPRDTGELFF. CDR3 DNA sequence: TGTGCCAGCAGCCCCCCCCGGGACACCGGGGAGCTGTTTTTT.

In nucleotides, the CDR3 is TGTGCCAGCAGCCCGGCGGAGGTCGGGGGGTTTGGAAGCTCCTACGAGCAGTACTTC. This translates into CASSPAEVGGFGSSYEQYF. The rearrangement joins TRBV7-6 to TRBJ2-7; TRBD2 matches at 7 bases. Germline V gene data show CDR1 as SGHVS and CDR2 as FNYEAQ. The V segment lost 5 bases and the J segment 0 bases; nucleotides outside the gene matches: 19. The length of the CDR3 is 19 residues.

In DNA, the CDR3 is TGTGCCAGCAGCAAAACAACCCGGGACTACAAGTCCTACAATGAGCAGTTCTTC. Encoded protein: CASSKTTRDYKSYNEQFF. This chain connects TRBV4-2 to TRBJ2-1; TRBD2 matches at 7 bases. The CDR3 covers 18 residues. Germline trimming cut 5 bases from V and 1 base from J; bases unmatched to any gene: 14. Looked up from germline, CDR1 is LGHNA and CDR2 is YNFKEQ.

The gene calls are TRBV2 and TRBJ2-7, with D hard to call. The V gene's germline CDR1 is SNHLY and CDR2 FYNNEI. The CDR3 is 13 amino acids. V lost 4 bases, J lost 3 bases, and 10 bases lay in between. CDR3 residues: CASSGDVYYEQYF. The CDR3, as DNA: TGTGCCAGCAGTGGTGACGTATACTACGAGCAGTACTTC.

V and J are TRBV15 and TRBJ1-3, with a possible D match to TRBD1 (5 bases). Germline V gene lookup returns CDR1 LNHNV and CDR2 YYDKDF (reference sequence). This CDR3 comprises 14 residues. V was pared by 5 bases and J by 2 bases, with 10 bases between. The DNA of the CDR3 is TGTGCCACCAGCGGTACGGGGCCTGGAAACACCATATATTTT. Amino acid sequence: CATSGTGPGNTIYF.

This chain connects TRBV11-2 to TRBJ2-4, with 9 bases that match TRBD1. Per the germline V gene, CDR1 is SGHAT and CDR2 is FQNNGV. V shed 1 base, J shed 4 bases, and the junction held 5 bases outside the gene matches. The CDR3 consists of 16 residues. The DNA for the CDR3 is TGTGCCAGCAGCTTAGCTACCGGGACAGGGAAAAACATTCAGTACTTC. It specifies CASSLATGTGKNIQYF.

This clone was seen a few times. V is TRBV11-3 and J is TRBJ1-1, with D perhaps TRBD1 (6 bases). The germline V gene encodes CDR1 SGHNT and CDR2 YENEEA. The CDR3 loop spans 13 amino acids. The V and J ends lost 6 bases and 11 bases respectively, with 19 bases between them. CDR3 sequence (DNA): TGTGCCAGCAGTTTTCAACAGGGTGAGAAGGCTTTCTTT. Protein product: CASSFQQGEKAFF. Drawing the rest from reference TRBV11-3 and TRBJ1-1, the complete variable domain is EAGVVQSPRYKIIEKKQPVAFWCNPISGHNTLYWYLQNLGQGPELLIRYENEEAVDDSQLPKDRFSAERLKGVDSTLKIQPAELGDSAVYLCASSFQQGEKAFFGQGTRLTVV.

The genes are TRBV18 and TRBJ2-5; D uncertain. V lost 2 bases and J lost 1, with 5 bases in between. The CDR3 is 13 residues long. The germline gives CDR1 KGHSH, CDR2 LQKENI. The CDR3 sequence is CASSPNRQETQYF. The CDR3 DNA reads as TGTGCCAGCTCACCAAATCGCCAAGAGACCCAGTACTTC.

This clone is a singleton in its sample. V and J are TRBV30 and TRBJ1-2; 9 nucleotides match TRBD1. This CDR3 is built from 15 residues. The trim removed 2 bases at V and 4 bases at J, leaving 8 bases unmatched. The V gene's germline CDR1 is GTSNPN and CDR2 SVGIG (reference sequence). The CDR3, as DNA: TGTGCCTGGAGTCGAGCCGGGACAGGGACCTATGGCTACACCTTC. Protein product: CAWSRAGTGTYGYTF.

A few counts support this clone. The chain links TRBV3-1 (or the pseudogene TRBV3-2) to TRBJ1-2; a weak D match, TRBD1 (6 bases). CDR3 length: 15 residues. V lost 4 bases to trimming and J lost 4 bases, with 16 bases between them. The V gene's germline CDR1 is LGHDT and CDR2 YNNKEL (reference sequence). CDR3 sequence reads: CASSPGGAGIYGYTF. Here the CDR3 DNA reads TGTGCCAGCAGCCCCGGGGGGGCGGGGATCTATGGCTACACCTTC.

V usage is TRBV7-6 and J usage is TRBJ2-3; D gene unclear. Germline V lookup: CDR1 SGHVS, CDR2 FNYEAQ. With 2 bases removed from V and 0 bases from J, the gap between germline ends came to 0 bases. The CDR3 runs to 12 residues. CDR3 nucleotide sequence: TGTGCCAGCAGCTTAAGCACAGATACGCAGTATTTT. Translation gives CASSLSTDTQYF.